The clone carrying this T cell receptor (beta chain) was observed many times. The antigen is unknown. Time point meaning: pre-sensitization, week 0. Treatment reported: therapeutic diphenylcyclopropenone sensitization with weekly scalp DPC. The study drew its donors from alopecia patients who were 18 to 70 years old and suitable for DPC. TCRdb fed the RACE reads into MiXCR, producing one record per CDR3 protein. Of around 300,000 distinct CDR3 sequences listed, about 5.4% are singletons. The sample belongs to a study of human T cells and chemical hapten exposure. The wider study: DPC at 2% was the sensitizing agent, placed on roughly 2 cm by roughly 2 cm of upper inner arm skin. Points from the study as a whole: TCRs at a frequency above 1 in 1000 stayed unchanged with DPC sensitization. Clustering by CDR3 similarity yielded significantly more large clusters from expanded TCRs than controls.

The clonotype comes from a woman aged 18-29 years with alopecia areata. Some clones in this sample may be carry-over from other donors' samples. Sample: whole blood, taken in connection with sensitization to the hapten diphenylcyclopropenone (DPC).

Here the CDR3 reads CASSLPTGSNEQFF. CDR3 DNA: TGTGCCAGCAGCTTACCGACAGGTAGCAATGAGCAGTTCTTC. The chain links TRBV7-6 to TRBJ2-1, with a tentative D call TRBD1 (6 bases). V gave up 2 bases and J gave up 6 bases, with 11 bases separating them. This CDR3 is built from 14 residues. The V gene's germline CDR1 is SGHVS and CDR2 FNYEAQ. The whole variable domain, remainder taken from reference TRBV7-6 and TRBJ2-1, is GAGVSQSPRYKVTKRGQDVALRCDPISGHVSLYWYRQALGQGPEFLTYFNYEAQQDKSGLPNDRFSAERPEGSISTLTIQRTEQRDSAMYRCASSLPTGSNEQFFGPGTRLTVL.